One T cell receptor beta chain is described in this entry. Once RNA had been extracted, it was reverse transcribed into cDNA to act as the sequencing template. The method was immunoSEQ multiplex PCR; TCRdb's version includes in-frame clones alone and lacks a portion of them. The sample records around 160,000 clones, 40% to 50% being singletons. This sample was included in a study of CD8+ T cells in alopecia areata. The V and J ends lost 5 bases and 0 bases respectively, with 15 bases between them. The germline V gene encodes CDR1 SGHVS and CDR2 FQNEAQ. The CDR3 loop spans 16 amino acids. The sequencing input was CD4+ T cells sorted from blood. The gene calls are TRBV7-8 and TRBJ2-3; no definite D call. This TCR was recovered from a human donor with alopecia areata. CDR3: CASSARRAASTDTQYF. The CDR3 bases are TGTGCCAGCAGCGCCCGAAGGGCCGCTAGCACAGATACGCAGTATTTT.